A single sample is the source of the 25 T cell receptor beta chains below, sequenced in a study of cytomegalovirus exposure and HLA in healthy donors. The protocol was immunoSEQ multiplex PCR, while the TCRdb copy is restricted to in-frame clones and leaves out a portion. The sample includes 250,000 to 300,000 clones, approximately 83% of them seen just once. The sequenced material came from PBMCs. The receptors were sampled from a woman aged 18-29 years in good health and CMV-seronegative.

The rearrangement joins TRBV19 to TRBJ2-1; a weak D match, TRBD2 (6 bases). The V gene's germline CDR1 is LNHDA and CDR2 SQIVND (reference sequence). With 5 bases removed from V and 1 base from J, the gap between germline ends came to 24 bases. The CDR3 has 19 amino acids. The CDR3 DNA reads as TGTGCCAGTAGTGTCTACCGGGACTCCCATTCCGGGTCCTACAATGAGCAGTTCTTC. It translates to CASSVYRDSHSGSYNEQFF.

The V gene is TRBV30, the J gene TRBJ2-1, with 14 nucleotides matching TRBD2. Germline assignment: CDR1 GTSNPN and CDR2 SVGIG (reference sequence). This CDR3 comprises 15 residues. V lost 3 bases and J lost 8; bases outside the gene matches: 6. The CDR3 is CAWSPGTSGSDEQFF. As DNA, the CDR3 is TGTGCCTGGAGCCCCGGGACTAGCGGGAGCGATGAGCAGTTCTTC.

V usage is TRBV5-1 and J usage is TRBJ2-4; D is perhaps TRBD2 (6 bases). Germline V gene sequence: CDR1 SGHRS, CDR2 YFSETQ. This CDR3 is 17 amino acids long. Trimming pared 4 bases from V and 0 bases from J, leaving 17 bases between. DNA of the CDR3: TGCGCCAGCAGCCCGGGAGTGTCAGCTCTAGCCAAAAACATTCAGTACTTC. Its protein product is CASSPGVSALAKNIQYF.

This chain uses TRBV5-1 with TRBJ2-6; D unresolved. Germline values: CDR1 SGHRS, CDR2 YFSETQ. The CDR3 covers 16 residues. With 0 bases removed from V and 1 base from J, the gap between germline ends came to 8 bases. DNA for the CDR3: TGCGCCAGCAGCTTGGCCCTGCGGTCTGGGGCCAACGTCCTGACTTTC. Its protein is CASSLALRSGANVLTF.

The CDR3, as DNA: TGCGCCAGCAGCTACGCGACTAGCGGGAGGGTTGATACGCAGTATTTT. Its translation is CASSYATSGRVDTQYF. The J gene is TRBJ2-3, the V gene TRBV5-1; 14 nucleotides align to TRBD2. The V segment lost 3 bases and the J segment 6 bases; nucleotides outside the gene matches: 6. This CDR3 has 16 amino acids. Germline lookup yields CDR1 SGHRS and CDR2 YFSETQ.

The chain links TRBV5-5 to TRBJ2-4; 9 bases match TRBD1. Looked up from germline, CDR1 is SGHKS and CDR2 is YYEKEE (reference sequence). The CDR3 length is 14 residues. V gave up 4 bases and J gave up 8 bases; unmatched junction bases: 7. The CDR3 spells CASSPTGGRDIQYF. CDR3 coding DNA: TGTGCCAGCAGCCCCACAGGGGGCAGGGACATTCAGTACTTC.

Here the CDR3 DNA reads TGTGCCAGCAGGAGCTTGGGACTAGGGCGATACGAGCAGTACTTC. It translates to CASRSLGLGRYEQYF. V and J are TRBV28 and TRBJ2-7, with 8 bases fitting TRBD2. Looked up from germline, CDR1 is MDHEN and CDR2 is SYDVKM. CDR3 length: 15 amino acids. After removal of 6 bases from V and 4 bases from J, the junction contained 11 bases not matched to a gene.

V is TRBV5-6 and J is TRBJ1-2, with D perhaps matching TRBD1 (5 bases). Trimming cost V 0 bases and J 1 base, with 13 bases left between them. Germline lookup yields CDR1 SGHDT and CDR2 YYEEEE. The CDR3 is made up of 16 amino acids. CDR3 nucleotides: TGTGCCAGCAGCTTGGTCGAGACAGTCTTTAACTATGGCTACACCTTC. As protein: CASSLVETVFNYGYTF. Drawing the rest from reference TRBV5-6 and TRBJ1-2, the complete variable domain is DAGVTQSPTHLIKTRGQQVTLRCSPKSGHDTVSWYQQALGQGPQFIFQYYEEEERQRGNFPDRFSGHQFPNYSSELNVNALLLGDSALYLCASSLVETVFNYGYTFGSGTRLTVV.

The chain recombines TRBV28 with TRBJ2-5; 7 positions match TRBD1. The V segment lost 11 bases and the J segment 4 bases; nucleotides outside the gene matches: 10. The CDR3 runs to 13 residues. The germline V gene has CDR1 MDHEN and CDR2 SYDVKM. The CDR3 DNA sequence: TGTGCCGGAAGAACAGGGGCAGGAGAGACCCAGTACTTC. Translating it yields CAGRTGAGETQYF.

J is TRBJ2-3 and V is TRBV10-1; D is ambiguous. The CDR3 extends over 14 amino acids. Between the trimmed V and J ends, which lost 0 bases and 6 bases, there was a span of 10 bases. CDR1 is WNHNN, CDR2 SYGVQD, per germline (reference sequence). The CDR3 DNA sequence: TGCGCCAGCAGTGAGTCCGTATTCGGGGATACGCAGTATTTT. This codes for CASSESVFGDTQYF.

The chain has TRBV29-1 and TRBJ2-7; possibly TRBD1 for D (6 bases). Trimming took off 3 bases at V and 0 bases at J, with 12 bases between the two ends. CDR1 and CDR2 (germline): SQVTM, ANQGSEA. This CDR3 has 14 amino acids. CDR3 sequence (DNA): TGCAGCGTTGAGGGATGGGACACCTCCTACGAGCAGTACTTC. Protein product: CSVEGWDTSYEQYF.

This chain links TRBV2 with TRBJ2-5, with 16 bases identical to TRBD2. Germline CDR1 and CDR2: SNHLY and FYNNEI. Trimming cost V 7 bases and J 3 bases; bases outside gene matches: 5. This CDR3 has 16 amino acids. The CDR3 DNA reads as TGTGCCAGCACTCACGGGACTAGCGGGGGGGAAGAGACCCAGTACTTC. Its translation is CASTHGTSGGEETQYF.

The J gene is TRBJ2-7, the V gene TRBV6-5, with D uncertain. The V gene lost 7 bases and the J gene lost 2 bases, with 18 bases spanning the gap. The CDR3 sequence is 15 residues long. Germline lookup yields CDR1 MNHEY and CDR2 SVGAGI. The chain's CDR3 is CASTTYIGAAYEQYF. DNA of the CDR3: TGTGCCAGCACCACTTACATAGGAGCAGCCTACGAGCAGTACTTC.

J is TRBJ2-2 and V is TRBV29-1, with 11 bases that match TRBD1. Trimming took 6 bases from V and 5 from J; bases not matched to a gene: 5. The CDR3 length is 14 residues. Germline-derived CDR1 and CDR2 are SQVTM and ANQGSEA. The CDR3 protein is CSVPGQGETGELFF. The CDR3 DNA reads as TGCAGCGTGCCGGGACAGGGGGAGACCGGGGAGCTGTTTTTT.

V usage is TRBV27 and J usage is TRBJ2-4; D gene uncertain. The CDR3 covers 14 residues. Trimming pared 2 bases from V and 1 base from J, leaving 6 bases between. The V gene's germline CDR1 is MNHEY and CDR2 SMNVEV (reference sequence). The CDR3 sequence: CASSLMRAKNIQYF. The CDR3 region has the DNA TGTGCCAGCAGTTTAATGAGGGCCAAAAACATTCAGTACTTC.

This chain joins TRBV2 and TRBJ1-1; no clear D gene. Trimming left V 7 bases short and J 2 bases short, with 11 bases between. This CDR3 has 13 amino acids. CDR1 SNHLY and CDR2 FYNNEI come from the germline V gene. The CDR3 protein is CASKEQLNTEAFF. In DNA, the CDR3 is TGTGCCAGCAAGGAACAACTAAACACTGAAGCTTTCTTT. Full variable domain (outside the CDR3, taken from reference TRBV2 and TRBJ1-1): EPEVTQTPSHQVTQMGQEVILRCVPISNHLYFYWYRQILGQKVEFLVSFYNNEISEKSEIFDDQFSVERPDGSNFTLKIRSTKLEDSAMYFCASKEQLNTEAFFGQGTRLTVV.

This chain uses TRBV28 with TRBJ1-4, with D perhaps TRBD1 (5 bases). V lost 5 bases and J lost 8, with 15 bases in between. CDR3 length equals 14 residues. The germline gives CDR1 MDHEN, CDR2 SYDVKM. This CDR3 is CASSKGRGEEKLFF. The CDR3 DNA reads as TGTGCCAGCAGTAAGGGACGGGGGGAAGAAAAACTGTTTTTT.

The chain employs TRBV7-2 and TRBJ2-2; 9 positions agree with TRBD2. Germline trimming cut 1 base from V and 5 bases from J; bases unmatched to any gene: 2. CDR1 is SGHTA, CDR2 FQGNSA, per germline. The CDR3 consists of 15 residues. The CDR3 nucleotides are TGTGCCAGCAGCTTAGTAGCGGGGGAGACCGGGGAGCTGTTTTTT. The encoded protein is CASSLVAGETGELFF.

The CDR3 here is CASSLFSSPGIRPPSYTF. The CDR3 nucleotides are TGTGCCAGCAGTTTATTCTCTTCCCCCGGGATACGGCCCCCCAGCTACACCTTC. The chain links TRBV27 to TRBJ1-2; no clear D gene. The CDR3 has 18 residues. V lost 1 base and J 9 bases, leaving 27 bases between the germline ends. CDR1 MNHEY and CDR2 SMNVEV come from the germline V gene (reference sequence).

The chain couples TRBV4-3 to TRBJ2-7, with a tentative D call TRBD1 (5 bases). The V gene's germline CDR1 is LGHNA and CDR2 YSLEER. The length of the CDR3 is 14 residues. V lost 0 bases and J 3 bases, leaving 9 bases between the germline ends. CDR3 loop: CASSQDTGRYEQYF. CDR3 DNA sequence: TGCGCCAGCAGCCAAGATACAGGACGCTACGAGCAGTACTTC.

This chain uses TRBV27 with TRBJ1-2; 8 bases agree with TRBD1. The CDR3 sequence is 17 residues long. Germline-derived CDR1 and CDR2 are MNHEY and SMNVEV (reference sequence). V shed 0 bases and J 3 bases; nucleotides not matched to a gene: 9. The CDR3 region has the DNA TGTGCCAGCAGTTTATCAGCCCAGGGGGCGACTGACTATGGCTACACCTTC. It is translated as CASSLSAQGATDYGYTF.

The chain combines TRBV30 with TRBJ1-1, with 7 bases fitting TRBD1. Trimming removed 0 bases from V and 4 bases from J; junction bases left unmatched: 5. Germline loops: CDR1 GTSNPN, CDR2 SVGIG (reference sequence). This CDR3 region has 14 residues. The chain's CDR3 is CAWSVGGRGTEAFF. For the CDR3, the DNA is TGTGCCTGGAGTGTAGGGGGCCGGGGCACTGAAGCTTTCTTT.

The chain joins TRBV5-1 to TRBJ1-2, with 7 bases identical to TRBD1. Germline assignment: CDR1 SGHRS and CDR2 YFSETQ. The CDR3 consists of 15 residues. The V segment lost 1 base and the J segment 4 bases; nucleotides outside the gene matches: 7. DNA of the CDR3: TGCGCCAGCAGCTTGTCGGGACAGATCAGCTATGGCTACACCTTC. Translation gives CASSLSGQISYGYTF.

The V gene is TRBV6-6, the J gene TRBJ2-7; TRBD1 agrees at 7 bases. Germline V gives CDR1 MNHNY, CDR2 SVGAGI (reference sequence). The trim removed 4 bases at V and 3 bases at J, leaving 6 bases unmatched. The CDR3 extends over 14 amino acids. CDR3 nucleotide sequence: TGTGCCAGCAGTTTCCCAGGGGGTGGCTACGAGCAGTACTTC. Translation: CASSFPGGGYEQYF.

This clone has just a few counts. DNA for the CDR3: TGTGCCAGCAGTACAGGGAACAATTCACCCCTCCACTTT. This translates into CASSTGNNSPLHF. The rearrangement links TRBV2 to TRBJ1-6; maybe TRBD1 (6 bases). V was shortened by 5 bases and J by 7 bases, with 9 bases between the two germline ends. The CDR3 loop spans 13 amino acids. Germline CDR1 and CDR2: SNHLY and FYNNEI.